This T cell receptor (beta chain) was identified in a study of tumor-infiltrating lymphocytes in primary liver carcinoma. General study findings and limits: Relative to blood, tumors carried a significantly larger fraction of the repertoire in their top 250 clones (p = 0.039).

Regarding this clonotype: Antigen specificity is unknown. An end of the junction does not agree with germline; a read error may underlie this.

Total RNA amounting to 500 ng was the source from which TCR beta cDNA was made with a constant-region primer. Library construction for TCR beta comprised three nested multiplex PCR rounds performed with slightly modified ARM-PCR. Each of the first two PCR rounds ran approximately 11 cycles with TRBV1-TRBV30 forward and C-beta reverse primers. TCRdb reprocessed the multiplex PCR reads via MiXCR and lists one record per CDR3 protein. The data show approximately 210,000 distinct CDR3 sequences, about 65% seen once. From germline, CDR1 is SGHAT and CDR2 FQDESV (reference sequence). The CDR3 is 17 amino acids. The researchers obtained blood RNA from unsorted whole blood and also extracted germline DNA. The study enrolled treatment-naive patients with chronic HBV infection.

V usage is TRBV11-1 and J usage is TRBJ2-1; 10 nucleotides match TRBD2. The TCR sequence derives from a woman aged 60-75 years with primary liver carcinoma and hepatitis B virus infection. Specimen: peripheral blood. CDR3 in amino acids: CASRLGLADSTYNEKFF. The CDR3 region has the DNA TGTGCCAGCAGACTAGGACTAGCGGATTCAACTTACAATGAGAAGTTCTTC.